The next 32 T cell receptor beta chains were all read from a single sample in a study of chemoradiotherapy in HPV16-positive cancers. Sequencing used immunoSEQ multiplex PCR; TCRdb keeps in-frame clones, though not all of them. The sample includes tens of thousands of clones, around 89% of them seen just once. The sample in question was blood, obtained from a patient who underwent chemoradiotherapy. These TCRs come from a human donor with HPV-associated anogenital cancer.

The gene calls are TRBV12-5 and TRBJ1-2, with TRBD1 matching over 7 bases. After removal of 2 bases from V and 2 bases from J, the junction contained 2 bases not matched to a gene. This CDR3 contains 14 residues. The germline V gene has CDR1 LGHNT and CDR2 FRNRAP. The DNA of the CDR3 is TGTGCTAGTGGTTTGCTGACAGGGAACTATGGCTACACCTTC. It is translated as CASGLLTGNYGYTF. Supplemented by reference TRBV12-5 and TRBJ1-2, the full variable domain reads DARVTQTPRHKVTEMGQEVTMRCQPILGHNTVFWYRQTMMQGLELLAYFRNRAPLDDSGMPKDRFSAEMPDATLATLKIQPSEPRDSAVYFCASGLLTGNYGYTFGSGTRLTVV.

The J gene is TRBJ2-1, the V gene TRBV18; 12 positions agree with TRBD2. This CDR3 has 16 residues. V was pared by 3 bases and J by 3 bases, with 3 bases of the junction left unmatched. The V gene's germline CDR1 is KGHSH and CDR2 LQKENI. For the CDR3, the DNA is TGTGCCAGCTCACCGGAGACTAGCGGGGGCTACAATGAGCAGTTCTTC. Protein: CASSPETSGGYNEQFF.

CDR3 nucleotides: TGTGCCAGCAGCTCCGGACTAGCGGGCGCTACCGGGGAGCTGTTTTTT. As protein: CASSSGLAGATGELFF. This chain connects TRBV5-4 to TRBJ2-2; 11 bases agree with TRBD2. Trimming cost V 3 bases and J 5 bases; bases outside gene matches: 6. Looked up from germline, CDR1 is SGHNT and CDR2 is YYREEE (reference sequence). This CDR3 contains 16 residues. Supplemented by reference TRBV5-4 and TRBJ2-2, the full variable domain reads ETGVTQSPTHLIKTRGQQVTLRCSSQSGHNTVSWYQQALGQGPQFIFQYYREEENGRGNFPPRFSGLQFPNYSSELNVNALELDDSALYLCASSSGLAGATGELFFGEGSRLTVL.

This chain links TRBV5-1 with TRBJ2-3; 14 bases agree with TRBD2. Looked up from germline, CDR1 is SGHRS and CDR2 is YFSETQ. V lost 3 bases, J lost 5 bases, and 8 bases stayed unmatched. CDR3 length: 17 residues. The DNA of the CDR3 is TGCGCCAGCAGCTCCGCCGGGACTAGCGGGGGTGGAGATACGCAGTATTTT. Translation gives CASSSAGTSGGGDTQYF.

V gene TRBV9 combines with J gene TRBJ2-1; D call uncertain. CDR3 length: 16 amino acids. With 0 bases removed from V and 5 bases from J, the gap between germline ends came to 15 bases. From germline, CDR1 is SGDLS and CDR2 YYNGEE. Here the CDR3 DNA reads TGTGCCAGCAGCGTAGCTACGGAGCTTTTCGACAATGAGCAGTTCTTC. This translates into CASSVATELFDNEQFF.

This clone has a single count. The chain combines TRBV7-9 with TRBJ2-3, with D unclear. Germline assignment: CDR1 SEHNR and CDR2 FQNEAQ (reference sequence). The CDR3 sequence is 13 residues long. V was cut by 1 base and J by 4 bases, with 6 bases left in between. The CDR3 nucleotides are TGTGCCAGCAGCTTAGGTGGTCCAGATACGCAGTATTTT. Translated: CASSLGGPDTQYF.

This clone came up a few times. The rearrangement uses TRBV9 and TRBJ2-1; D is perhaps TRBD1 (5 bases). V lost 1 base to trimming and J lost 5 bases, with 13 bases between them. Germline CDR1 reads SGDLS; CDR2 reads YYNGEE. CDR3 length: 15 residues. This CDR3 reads CASSVSPQADNEQFF. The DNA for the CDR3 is TGTGCCAGCAGCGTATCTCCACAGGCCGACAATGAGCAGTTCTTC.

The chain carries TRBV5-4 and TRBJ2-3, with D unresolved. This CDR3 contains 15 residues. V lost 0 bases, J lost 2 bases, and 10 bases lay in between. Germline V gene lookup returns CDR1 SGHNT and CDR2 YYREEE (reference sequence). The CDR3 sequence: CASSLGVLDTDTQYF. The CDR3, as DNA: TGTGCCAGCAGCTTGGGTGTGTTAGACACAGATACGCAGTATTTT.

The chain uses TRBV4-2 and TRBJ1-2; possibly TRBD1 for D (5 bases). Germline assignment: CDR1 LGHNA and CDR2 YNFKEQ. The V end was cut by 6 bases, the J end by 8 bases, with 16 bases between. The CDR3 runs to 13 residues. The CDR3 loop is CASSNSGTHGYTF. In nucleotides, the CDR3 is TGTGCCAGCAGTAACTCGGGGACCCACGGCTACACCTTC.

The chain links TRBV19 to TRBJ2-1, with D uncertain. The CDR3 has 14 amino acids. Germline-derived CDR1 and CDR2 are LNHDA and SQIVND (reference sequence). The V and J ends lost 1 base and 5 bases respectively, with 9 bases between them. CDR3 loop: CASSIATVDNEQFF. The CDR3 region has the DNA TGTGCCAGTAGTATAGCAACAGTGGACAATGAGCAGTTCTTC.

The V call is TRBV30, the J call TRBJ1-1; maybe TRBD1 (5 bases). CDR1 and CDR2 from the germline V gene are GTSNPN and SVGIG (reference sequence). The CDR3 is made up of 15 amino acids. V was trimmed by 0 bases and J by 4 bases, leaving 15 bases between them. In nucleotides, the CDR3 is TGTGCCTGGAGTGTACAATTCGGGGCGATCACTGAAGCTTTCTTT. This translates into CAWSVQFGAITEAFF.

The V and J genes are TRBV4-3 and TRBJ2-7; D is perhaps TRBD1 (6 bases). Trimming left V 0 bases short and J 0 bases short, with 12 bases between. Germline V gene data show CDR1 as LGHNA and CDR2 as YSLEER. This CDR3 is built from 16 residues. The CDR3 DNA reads TGCGCCAGCAGCCAAGATCAGGGGTCCCCCTCCTACGAGCAGTACTTC. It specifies CASSQDQGSPSYEQYF.

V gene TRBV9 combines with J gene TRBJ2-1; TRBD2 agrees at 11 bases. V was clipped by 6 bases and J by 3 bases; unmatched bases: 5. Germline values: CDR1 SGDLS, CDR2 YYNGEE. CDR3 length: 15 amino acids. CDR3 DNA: TGTGCCAGCACCGTGACTAGCGGGGACTACAATGAGCAGTTCTTC. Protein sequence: CASTVTSGDYNEQFF.

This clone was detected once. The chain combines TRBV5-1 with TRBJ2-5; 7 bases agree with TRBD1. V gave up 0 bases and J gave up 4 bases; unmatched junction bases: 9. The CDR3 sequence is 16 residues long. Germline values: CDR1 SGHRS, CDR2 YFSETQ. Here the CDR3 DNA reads TGCGCCAGCAGCTTGGACGGACAGGCGGCAGGAGAGACCCAGTACTTC. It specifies CASSLDGQAAGETQYF.

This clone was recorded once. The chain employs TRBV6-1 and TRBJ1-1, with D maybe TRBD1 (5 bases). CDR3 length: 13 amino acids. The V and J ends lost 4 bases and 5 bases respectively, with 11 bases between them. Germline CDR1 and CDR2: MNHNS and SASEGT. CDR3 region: CASSGLTGTEAFF. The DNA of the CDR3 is TGTGCCAGCAGTGGGTTAACAGGTACTGAAGCTTTCTTT.

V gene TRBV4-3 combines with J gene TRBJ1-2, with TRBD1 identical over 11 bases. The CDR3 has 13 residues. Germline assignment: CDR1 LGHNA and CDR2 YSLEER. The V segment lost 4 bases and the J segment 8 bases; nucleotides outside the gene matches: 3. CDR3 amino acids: CASSPGQGDGYTF. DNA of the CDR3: TGCGCCAGCAGCCCGGGACAGGGGGACGGCTACACCTTC.

CDR3 amino acids: CASTGGGSYNEQFF. CDR3 coding DNA: TGTGCCAGCACCGGGGGAGGGTCCTACAATGAGCAGTTCTTC. The chain employs TRBV6-6 and TRBJ2-1, with TRBD2 identical over 7 bases. V lost 7 bases, J lost 1 base, and 4 bases stayed unmatched. The germline V gene has CDR1 MNHNY and CDR2 SVGAGI (reference sequence). This CDR3 contains 14 residues.

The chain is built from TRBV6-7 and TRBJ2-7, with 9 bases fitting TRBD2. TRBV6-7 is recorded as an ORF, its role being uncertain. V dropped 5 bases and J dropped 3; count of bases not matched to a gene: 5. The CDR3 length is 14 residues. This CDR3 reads CASSEGLADYEQYF. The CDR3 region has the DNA TGTGCCAGCAGTGAGGGACTAGCAGACTACGAGCAGTACTTC.

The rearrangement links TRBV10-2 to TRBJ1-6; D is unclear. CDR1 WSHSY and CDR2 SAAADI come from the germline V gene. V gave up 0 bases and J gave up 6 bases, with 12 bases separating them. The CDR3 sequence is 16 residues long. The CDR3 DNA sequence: TGCGCCAGCAGTGAGTCGCAATTGGGGTTTAATTCACCCCTCCACTTT. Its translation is CASSESQLGFNSPLHF.

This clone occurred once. In DNA form, the CDR3 reads TGTGCCAGCAGTGTGACCTACGAGCAGTACTTC. Amino acids: CASSVTYEQYF. This chain links TRBV6-6 with TRBJ2-7, with D unclear. With 5 bases removed from V and 2 bases from J, the gap between germline ends came to 4 bases. The CDR3 contains 11 residues. Germline V lookup: CDR1 MNHNY, CDR2 SVGAGI (reference sequence).

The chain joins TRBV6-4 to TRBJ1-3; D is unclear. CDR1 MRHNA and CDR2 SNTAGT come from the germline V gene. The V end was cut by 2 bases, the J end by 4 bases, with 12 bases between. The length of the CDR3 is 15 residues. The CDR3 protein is CASSDSGPSGNTIYF. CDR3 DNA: TGTGCCAGCAGTGACAGTGGGCCGTCGGGAAACACCATATATTTT.

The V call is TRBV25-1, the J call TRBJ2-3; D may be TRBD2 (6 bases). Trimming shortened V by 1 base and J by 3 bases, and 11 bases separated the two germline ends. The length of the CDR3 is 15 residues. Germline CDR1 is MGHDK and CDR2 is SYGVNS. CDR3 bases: TGTGCCAGCAGTGAATCGGCAGGGAGGACAGATACGCAGTATTTT. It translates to CASSESAGRTDTQYF.

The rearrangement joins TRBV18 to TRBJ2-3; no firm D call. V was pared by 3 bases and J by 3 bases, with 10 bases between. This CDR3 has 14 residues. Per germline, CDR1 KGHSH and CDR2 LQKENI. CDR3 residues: CASSPPVVTDTQYF. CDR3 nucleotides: TGTGCCAGCTCACCCCCCGTGGTGACAGATACGCAGTATTTT.

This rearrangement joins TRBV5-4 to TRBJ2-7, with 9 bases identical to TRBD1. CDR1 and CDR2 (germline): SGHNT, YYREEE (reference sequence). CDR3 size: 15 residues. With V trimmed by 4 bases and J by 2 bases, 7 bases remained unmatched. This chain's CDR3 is CASSPQGQGPYEQYF. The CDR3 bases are TGTGCCAGCAGCCCCCAGGGACAGGGCCCCTACGAGCAGTACTTC.

Here the CDR3 reads CASSLDRGVTGELFF. DNA of the CDR3: TGCGCCAGCAGCCTAGACAGGGGGGTGACCGGGGAGCTGTTTTTT. The rearrangement joins TRBV5-1 to TRBJ2-2; TRBD1 matches at 9 bases. Germline V lookup: CDR1 SGHRS, CDR2 YFSETQ. This CDR3 comprises 15 residues. Trimming cost V 4 bases and J 5 bases; bases outside gene matches: 6.

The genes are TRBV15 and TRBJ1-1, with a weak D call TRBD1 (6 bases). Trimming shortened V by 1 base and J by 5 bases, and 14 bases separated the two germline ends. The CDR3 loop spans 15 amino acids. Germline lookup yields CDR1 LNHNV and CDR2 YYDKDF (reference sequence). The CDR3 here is CATSRGTGLGTEAFF. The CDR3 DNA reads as TGTGCCACCAGCAGAGGTACAGGGCTTGGGACTGAAGCTTTCTTT.

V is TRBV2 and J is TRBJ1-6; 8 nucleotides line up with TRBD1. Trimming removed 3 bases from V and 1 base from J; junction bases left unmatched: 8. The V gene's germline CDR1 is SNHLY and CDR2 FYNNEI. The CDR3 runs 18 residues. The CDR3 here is CASSEDRDSGSYNSPLHF. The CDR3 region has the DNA TGTGCCAGCAGTGAGGACAGGGACTCAGGTTCCTATAATTCACCCCTCCACTTT.

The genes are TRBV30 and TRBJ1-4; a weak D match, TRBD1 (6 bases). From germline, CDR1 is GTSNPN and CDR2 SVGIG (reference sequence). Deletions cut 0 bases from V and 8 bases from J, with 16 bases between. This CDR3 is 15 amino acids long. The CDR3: CAWSVLGGLGEKLFF. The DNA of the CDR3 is TGTGCCTGGAGTGTACTCGGGGGCTTAGGGGAAAAACTGTTTTTT.

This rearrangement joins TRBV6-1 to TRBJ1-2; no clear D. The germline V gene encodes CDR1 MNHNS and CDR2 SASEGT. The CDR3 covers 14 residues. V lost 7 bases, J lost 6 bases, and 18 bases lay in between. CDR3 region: CASTVVGPADGYTF. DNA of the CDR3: TGTGCCAGCACCGTGGTGGGTCCGGCGGATGGCTACACCTTC.

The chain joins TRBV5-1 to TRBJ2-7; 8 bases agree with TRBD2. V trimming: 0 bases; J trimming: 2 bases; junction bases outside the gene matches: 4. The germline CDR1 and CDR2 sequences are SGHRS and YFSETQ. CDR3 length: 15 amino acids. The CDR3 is CASSLVAGRAYEQYF. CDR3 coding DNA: TGCGCCAGCAGCTTGGTAGCGGGGAGGGCCTACGAGCAGTACTTC.

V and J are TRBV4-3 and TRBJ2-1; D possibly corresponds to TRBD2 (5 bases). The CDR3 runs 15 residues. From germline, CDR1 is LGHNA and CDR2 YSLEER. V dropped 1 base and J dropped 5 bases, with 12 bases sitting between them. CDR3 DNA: TGCGCCAGCAGCCAAGCCTGGAGGAGTCACAATGAGCAGTTCTTC. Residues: CASSQAWRSHNEQFF.

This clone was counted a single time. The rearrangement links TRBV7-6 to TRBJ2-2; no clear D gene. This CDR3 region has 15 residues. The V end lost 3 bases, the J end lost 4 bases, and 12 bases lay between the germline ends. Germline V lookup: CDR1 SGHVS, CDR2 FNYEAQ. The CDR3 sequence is CASSFAGVSTGELFF. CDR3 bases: TGTGCCAGCAGCTTTGCAGGAGTCAGCACCGGGGAGCTGTTTTTT.